The 9 T cell receptor beta chains given below trace back to one sample, sequenced in a study of cytomegalovirus exposure and HLA in healthy donors. The PCR used 60 Vbeta and 13 Jbeta primers. TCRdb's table, derived via immunoSEQ multiplex PCR, lists solely in-frame clones and lacks some. This sample has about 170,000 clones, with around 80% found just once. Specimen: PBMCs. The origin of the receptors is a woman in her forties or fifties in good health and CMV-seropositive.

The chain joins TRBV9 to TRBJ1-3; tentative D call: TRBD1 (5 bases). The CDR3 is 17 amino acids. V was trimmed by 0 bases and J by 4 bases, leaving 17 bases between them. CDR1 and CDR2 from the germline V gene are SGDLS and YYNGEE. CDR3 DNA sequence: TGTGCCAGCAGCGTAGCTCTCGGAGGGACGAGCGGAAACACCATATATTTT. It is translated as CASSVALGGTSGNTIYF.

This chain uses TRBV5-1 with TRBJ2-1; 8 bases line up with TRBD2. The CDR3 is 15 residues long. Unmatched junction bases numbered 2, after V lost 0 bases and J lost 3 bases. Germline CDR1 and CDR2: SGHRS and YFSETQ. The CDR3: CASSLELADYNEQFF. CDR3 DNA: TGCGCCAGCAGCTTGGAACTAGCGGACTACAATGAGCAGTTCTTC.

The V and J genes are TRBV28 and TRBJ1-1, with 7 positions matching TRBD1. Trimming at V came to 6 bases and at J to 0 bases, leaving 10 bases not matched to a gene. Per germline, CDR1 MDHEN and CDR2 SYDVKM. This CDR3 is built from 16 residues. The DNA of the CDR3 is TGTGCCAGCAGCCCAGGGGGAGGAGCGATGAACACTGAAGCTTTCTTT. This sequence encodes CASSPGGGAMNTEAFF. Complete variable domain (other parts from reference TRBV28 and TRBJ1-1): DVKVTQSSRYLVKRTGEKVFLECVQDMDHENMFWYRQDPGLGLRLIYFSYDVKMKEKGDIPEGYSVSREKKERFSLILESASTNQTSMYLCASSPGGGAMNTEAFFGQGTRLTVV.

The chain has TRBV27 and TRBJ2-7; the D gene is possibly TRBD1 (6 bases). The germline CDR1 and CDR2 sequences are MNHEY and SMNVEV (reference sequence). Trimming took off 2 bases at V and 2 bases at J, with 19 bases between the two ends. The CDR3 loop spans 17 amino acids. The CDR3 region is CASSLKMRQVPTYEQYF. CDR3 in DNA: TGTGCCAGCAGTTTAAAAATGAGACAGGTCCCCACCTACGAGCAGTACTTC.

The J gene is TRBJ2-1, the V gene TRBV7-9, with 7 bases that match TRBD2. The germline V gene has CDR1 SEHNR and CDR2 FQNEAQ (reference sequence). The CDR3 length is 17 residues. V trimming: 5 bases; J trimming: 6 bases; junction bases outside the gene matches: 16. This CDR3 is CASSAGLWAGEGNEQFF. The DNA of the CDR3 is TGTGCCAGCAGCGCTGGGCTGTGGGCGGGAGAAGGCAATGAGCAGTTCTTC.

The chain recombines TRBV7-2 with TRBJ1-4, with 9 bases matching TRBD1. The ends lost 0 bases at V and 8 bases at J; junction bases unmatched: 4. This CDR3 spans 15 amino acids. In germline, CDR1 is SGHTA, CDR2 FQGNSA. For the CDR3, the DNA is TGTGCCAGCAGCTTAGCCGGGACAGGGAGCGAAAAACTGTTTTTT. Its protein is CASSLAGTGSEKLFF.

The gene calls are TRBV5-5 and TRBJ2-7; a weak D match, TRBD2 (7 bases). From germline, CDR1 is SGHKS and CDR2 YYEKEE (reference sequence). The length of the CDR3 is 15 residues. V lost 4 bases and J 4 bases, leaving 18 bases between the germline ends. CDR3 sequence reads: CASSQEWKGGYEQYF. CDR3 DNA sequence: TGTGCCAGCAGCCAAGAATGGAAGGGGGGGTACGAGCAGTACTTC.

The V call is TRBV5-4, the J call TRBJ1-6; the D is unclear. Trimming left V 4 bases short and J 5 bases short, with 10 bases between. CDR3 length: 14 residues. The V gene's germline CDR1 is SGHNT and CDR2 YYREEE (reference sequence). The CDR3 here is CASSALRNNSPLHF. The CDR3 DNA reads TGTGCCAGCAGCGCATTGCGGAATAATTCACCCCTCCACTTT.

Regarding this clone: Compared with germline, one end of the junction differs, possibly owing to a read error. This same CDR3 is encoded by further DNA sequences in the sample. The rearrangement joins TRBV4-1 to TRBJ1-1; 10 positions match TRBD1. CDR1 is MGHRA, CDR2 YSYEKL, per germline. This CDR3 contains 19 residues. The CDR3 loop is CASSQVRGQGKGGNTEAFF. CDR3 DNA: TGCGCTAGCAGCCAAGTGAGGGGACAGGGGAAAGGGGGAAACACTGAAGCTTTCTTT.